The TCR beta chain described here comes from a study of regulatory T cells in long-lasting Graves disease. Whole-study findings and limits: Less diverse TCR repertoires were seen in persistent Graves' patients than in newly diagnosed ones. Favored usage of TRBV28, TRBJ1-2 and TRBJ2-5 was recorded in persistent disease.

Germline V gene lookup returns CDR1 SGHRS and CDR2 YFSETQ. The CDR3 totals 16 residues. V lost 4 bases and J 2 bases, leaving 15 bases between the germline ends. For TCR beta, libraries came from iRepertoire HTBI primers and Arm-PCR of CDR3 regions. TCRdb independently ran MiXCR on the multiplex PCR reads; one entry per CDR3 protein. The sample lists approximately 400,000 distinct CDR3 sequences; 20% to 30% were seen once. A few counts support this clonotype. Its antigen remains unidentified. Time point specified: persistent/refractory GD, antithyroid drugs over 5 years with positive TRAb. Extracted PBMC RNA gave rise to the TCR library. EDTA tubes received approximately 10 milliliters of collected peripheral blood.

The chain is built from TRBV5-1 and TRBJ2-2; either TRBD1 or TRBD2 may fit D (6 bases each). The source was peripheral blood mononuclear cells (PBMCs), collected when the disease was refractory, from a patient treated with antithyroid drugs. The TCR sequence derives from a female donor with Graves disease. CDR3 sequence reads: CASSPLGGTNTGELFF. The CDR3 nucleotides read TGCGCCAGCAGCCCCCTTGGAGGGACAAACACCGGGGAGCTGTTTTTT.